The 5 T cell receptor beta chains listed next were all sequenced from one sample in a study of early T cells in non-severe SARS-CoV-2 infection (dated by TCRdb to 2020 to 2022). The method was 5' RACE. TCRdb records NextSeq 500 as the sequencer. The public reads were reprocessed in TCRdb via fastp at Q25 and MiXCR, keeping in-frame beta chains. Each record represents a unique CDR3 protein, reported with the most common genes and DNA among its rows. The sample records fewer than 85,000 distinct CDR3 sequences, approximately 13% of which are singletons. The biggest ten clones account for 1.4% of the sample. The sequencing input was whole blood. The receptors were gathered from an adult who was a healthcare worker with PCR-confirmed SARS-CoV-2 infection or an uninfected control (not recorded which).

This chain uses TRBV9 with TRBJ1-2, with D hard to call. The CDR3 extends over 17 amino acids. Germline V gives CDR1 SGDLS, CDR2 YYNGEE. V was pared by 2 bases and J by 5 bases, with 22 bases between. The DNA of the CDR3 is TGTGCCAGCAGCGTGTCCCCGGCGGGCGAATCTGGTTATGGCTACACCTTC. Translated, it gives CASSVSPAGESGYGYTF.

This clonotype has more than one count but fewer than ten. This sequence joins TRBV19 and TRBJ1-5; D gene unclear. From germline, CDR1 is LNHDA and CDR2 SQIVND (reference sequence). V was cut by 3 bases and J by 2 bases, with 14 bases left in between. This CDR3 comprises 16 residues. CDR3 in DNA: TGTGCCAGTAGTATGGACTTCCTTGGTGGCAATCAGCCCCAGCATTTT. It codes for CASSMDFLGGNQPQHF.

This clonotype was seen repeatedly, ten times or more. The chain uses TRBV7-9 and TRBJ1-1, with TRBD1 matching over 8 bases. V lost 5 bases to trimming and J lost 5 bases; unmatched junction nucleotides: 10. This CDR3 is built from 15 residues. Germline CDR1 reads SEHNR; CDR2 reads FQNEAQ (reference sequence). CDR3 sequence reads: CASSPRGQAKTEAFF. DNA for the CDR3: TGTGCCAGCAGCCCTAGGGGACAGGCGAAAACTGAAGCTTTCTTT.

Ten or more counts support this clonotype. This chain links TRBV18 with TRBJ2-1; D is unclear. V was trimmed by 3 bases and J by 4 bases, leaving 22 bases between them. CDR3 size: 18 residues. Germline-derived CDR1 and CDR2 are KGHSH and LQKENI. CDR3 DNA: TGTGCCAGCTCACCCGGTCCCCCGACTTCGTGGGGTTACAATGAGCAGTTCTTC. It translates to CASSPGPPTSWGYNEQFF.

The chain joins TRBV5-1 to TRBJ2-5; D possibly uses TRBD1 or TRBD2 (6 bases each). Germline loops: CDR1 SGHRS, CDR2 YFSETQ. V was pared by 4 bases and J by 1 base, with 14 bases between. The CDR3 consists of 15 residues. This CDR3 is CASSPTSGAQETQYF. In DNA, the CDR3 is TGCGCCAGCAGCCCAACCTCGGGGGCCCAAGAGACCCAGTACTTC.